This is a list of T cell receptor beta chains from one sample in a study of T-cell memory formation after mild COVID-19. TCRdb reprocessed the 5' RACE reads via MiXCR and lists one record per CDR3 protein. This repertoire shows more than 70,000 distinct CDR3 sequences, approximately 15% found once; its top ten account for about 31%. Sequencing used PBMCs or a T cell subset sorted from them (not recorded which). The origin of the receptors is an adult woman who had mild COVID-19 (a few samples of this study predate the infection). Cell type and time point are not known. Both conserved end residues are part of each CDR3. D genes are given only for firm matches. Expanded clones are given a class, and other clones once, few, many or no size at all.

abundance,d_gene,v_gene,j_gene,CDR3aa,CDR3nt
few,-,TRBV5-6,TRBJ2-7,CASSPGASYEQYF,TGTGCCAGCAGCCCAGGGGCTAGCTACGAGCAGTACTTC
-,-,TRBV7-2,TRBJ1-6,CASSYVRSSYNSPLHF,TGTGCCAGCAGCTACGTCAGAAGCTCCTATAATTCACCCCTCCACTTT
-,-,TRBV24-1,TRBJ2-2,CATTQGTTGELFF,TGTGCCACCACTCAGGGAACCACCGGGGAGCTGTTTTTT
-,-,TRBV5-1,TRBJ2-1,CASSSDLSSYNEQFF,TGCGCCAGCAGTTCGGACCTAAGCTCCTACAATGAGCAGTTCTTC
-,-,TRBV5-6,TRBJ2-7,CASSLASGGFISYEQYF,TGTGCCAGCAGCTTGGCCTCAGGGGGGTTTATCTCCTACGAGCAGTACTTC
-,-,TRBV7-8,TRBJ1-2,CASSFLPDQSYGYTF,TGTGCCAGCAGCTTCCTTCCGGATCAAAGTTATGGCTACACCTTC
-,-,TRBV11-1,TRBJ2-7,CASSLSEGTYEQYF,TGTGCCAGCTCCCTTTCGGAGGGAACCTACGAGCAGTACTTC
few,-,TRBV19,TRBJ1-2,CASTVSDIAYGYTF,TGTGCCAGTACCGTATCGGACATCGCCTATGGCTACACCTTC
few,-,TRBV20-1,TRBJ2-7,CSAVGGGSGSSYEQYF,TGCAGTGCTGTGGGGGGGGGCAGTGGGTCCTCCTACGAGCAGTACTTC
few,-,TRBV7-6,TRBJ2-4,CASSLGPQGSAKNIQYF,TGTGCCAGCAGCTTAGGACCGCAGGGTTCGGCCAAAAACATTCAGTACTTC
-,TRBD2,TRBV12-3/TRBV12-4,TRBJ2-5,CASNSGGETQYF,TGTGCCAGCAACAGCGGGGGTGAGACCCAGTACTTC
-,-,TRBV5-1,TRBJ2-2,CASSPSPGNTGELFF,TGCGCCAGCAGCCCATCCCCAGGGAACACCGGGGAGCTGTTTTTT
-,-,TRBV7-9,TRBJ2-7,CASSSDQRSEQYF,TGTGCCAGCAGCTCGGATCAACGATCCGAGCAGTACTTC
few,TRBD2,TRBV12-3/TRBV12-4,TRBJ2-1,CASSSTTSGSPYEQFF,TGTGCCAGCAGTTCGACAACTAGCGGGAGTCCCTATGAGCAGTTCTTC
-,-,TRBV6-5,TRBJ1-3,CASSYSGSTGNTIYF,TGTGCCAGCAGTTATTCGGGTTCCACTGGAAACACCATATATTTT
few,-,TRBV6-5,TRBJ2-7,CASSPNTYEQYF,TGTGCCAGCAGCCCAAACACCTACGAGCAGTACTTC
few,-,TRBV4-1,TRBJ2-1,CASSQGANANEQFF,TGCGCCAGCAGCCAAGGGGCCAACGCAAATGAGCAGTTCTTC
-,-,TRBV7-9,TRBJ2-1,CASSSGGHDGDEQFF,TGTGCCAGCAGCTCCGGGGGGCACGACGGAGATGAGCAGTTCTTC
many,-,TRBV4-1,TRBJ2-7,CASSASQAANSYEQYF,TGCGCCAGCAGCGCATCCCAGGCCGCGAACTCCTACGAGCAGTACTTC
-,TRBD2,TRBV4-1,TRBJ2-1,CASSLTSGRPDYNEQFF,TGCGCCAGCAGCCTAACTAGCGGTCGTCCGGATTACAATGAGCAGTTCTTC
-,TRBD1,TRBV25-1,TRBJ1-2,CASSMTGYYGYTF,TGTGCCAGCAGCATGACAGGGTACTATGGCTACACCTTC
-,-,TRBV7-8,TRBJ2-7,CASSSRQFYEQYF,TGTGCCAGCAGCTCCAGGCAGTTCTACGAGCAGTACTTC
few,TRBD1,TRBV15,TRBJ2-5,CATRPMTGEETQYF,TGTGCCACCAGGCCTATGACAGGGGAAGAGACCCAGTACTTC
few,TRBD1,TRBV7-9,TRBJ2-6,CASSSSSGTGGVKGANVLTF,TGTGCCAGCAGCTCCTCCTCCGGGACAGGGGGCGTAAAAGGGGCCAACGTCCTGACTTTC
-,TRBD1,TRBV20-1,TRBJ2-3,CSARGTGSYDTQYF,TGCAGTGCTAGAGGGACAGGGAGCTACGATACGCAGTATTTT
-,-,TRBV6-2/TRBV6-3,TRBJ2-7,CASGPLVYEQYF,TGTGCCAGCGGCCCCCTGGTCTACGAGCAGTACTTC
-,-,TRBV12-3/TRBV12-4,TRBJ1-1,CASSVRLMNTEAFF,TGTGCCAGCAGTGTACGATTGATGAACACTGAAGCTTTCTTT
few,-,TRBV12-3/TRBV12-4,TRBJ1-1,CASSLGVGGNTEAFF,TGTGCCAGCAGTTTGGGGGTGGGGGGGAACACTGAAGCTTTCTTT
few,TRBD2,TRBV5-8,TRBJ2-3,CASSPRLAPLTDTQYF,TGTGCCAGCAGCCCAAGACTAGCTCCTCTCACAGATACGCAGTATTTT
few,TRBD2,TRBV5-1,TRBJ2-1,CASSLTGTSGPYNEQFF,TGCGCCAGCAGCTTGACCGGGACTAGCGGCCCCTACAATGAGCAGTTCTTC
few,-,TRBV19,TRBJ2-7,CASTPRGQDYEQYF,TGTGCCAGTACCCCACGGGGACAAGACTACGAGCAGTACTTC
few,-,TRBV25-1,TRBJ1-1,CASSISAGLTEAFF,TGTGCCAGCAGTATAAGTGCAGGGCTCACTGAAGCTTTCTTT
-,-,TRBV6-2/TRBV6-3,TRBJ1-5,CASKGTEIGAYLANQPQHF,TGTGCCAGCAAGGGGACTGAGATAGGGGCCTACCTTGCCAATCAGCCCCAGCATTTT
few,-,TRBV13,TRBJ1-1,CASSLATEAFF,TGTGCCAGCAGCTTAGCCACTGAAGCTTTCTTT
many,TRBD2,TRBV7-9,TRBJ2-1,CASSWGLVIDNEQFF,TGTGCCAGCAGCTGGGGACTAGTTATCGACAATGAGCAGTTCTTC
-,TRBD1,TRBV4-1,TRBJ2-5,CASSQAGTGQETQYF,TGCGCCAGCAGCCAAGCGGGGACAGGGCAAGAGACCCAGTACTTC
few,-,TRBV5-1,TRBJ1-2,CASSLSGPSVGGYTF,TGCGCCAGCAGCTTGAGTGGACCCTCGGTCGGTGGCTACACCTTC
few,TRBD1,TRBV5-1,TRBJ1-2,CASSFTGESANYGYTF,TGCGCCAGCAGCTTTACAGGGGAAAGTGCTAACTATGGCTACACCTTC
-,-,TRBV7-9,TRBJ2-1,CASSLGAAEYNEQFF,TGTGCCAGCAGCTTAGGGGCAGCCGAGTACAATGAGCAGTTCTTC
-,TRBD2,TRBV20-1,TRBJ2-5,CSARSLGDYTNGQETQYF,TGCAGTGCTAGAAGCCTGGGGGACTACACTAACGGCCAAGAGACCCAGTACTTC
few,-,TRBV7-2,TRBJ1-5,CASILSRLRSNQPQHF,TGTGCCAGCATCCTTAGCCGGTTAAGAAGCAATCAGCCCCAGCATTTT
-,TRBD2,TRBV4-3,TRBJ2-1,CASSQLAGSSYNEQFF,TGCGCCAGCAGCCAGCTAGCGGGATCGTCCTACAATGAGCAGTTCTTC
few,-,TRBV7-9,TRBJ1-1,CASSLVQVVHTEAFF,TGTGCCAGCAGCTTAGTGCAGGTCGTACACACTGAAGCTTTCTTT
few,TRBD1,TRBV20-1,TRBJ2-3,CSAGGRFWTGEEDTQYF,TGCAGTGCTGGAGGGCGGTTTTGGACAGGGGAGGAAGATACGCAGTATTTT
many,-,TRBV12-3/TRBV12-4,TRBJ2-7,CASSFSGYEQYF,TGTGCCAGCAGTTTTTCAGGGTACGAGCAGTACTTC
medium-sized,-,TRBV20-1,TRBJ1-1,CSARGEVGDTEAFF,TGCAGTGCTAGAGGAGAGGTGGGGGACACTGAAGCTTTCTTT
few,TRBD1,TRBV10-2,TRBJ2-7,CASSEAMVYRDRVFEYF,TGCGCCAGCAGTGAGGCGATGGTATACCGGGACAGGGTGTTTGAGTACTTC
-,TRBD1,TRBV19,TRBJ2-5,CASSPRATGQETQYF,TGTGCCAGTAGTCCCCGAGCGACAGGGCAAGAGACCCAGTACTTC
many,-,TRBV11-2,TRBJ2-1,CASSLDLSSYNEQFF,TGTGCCAGCAGCTTAGATCTTAGCTCCTACAATGAGCAGTTCTTC
-,TRBD1,TRBV4-1,TRBJ2-7,CASSQPGQGTYEQYF,TGCGCCAGCAGCCAGCCCGGACAGGGAACCTACGAGCAGTACTTC
-,TRBD2,TRBV2,TRBJ2-1,CASSEIGSGAKKEEQFF,TGTGCCAGCAGTGAAATCGGGAGCGGGGCCAAAAAGGAGGAGCAGTTCTTC
few,-,TRBV7-2,TRBJ1-2,CAVPVNYGYTF,TGTGCCGTACCAGTAAACTATGGCTACACCTTC
few,-,TRBV5-4,TRBJ2-3,CASNGLRTDTQYF,TGTGCCAGCAATGGGTTACGTACAGATACGCAGTATTTT
many,-,TRBV5-1,TRBJ2-1,CASSLYGSYNEQFF,TGCGCCAGCAGCTTGTACGGCTCCTACAATGAGCAGTTCTTC
-,TRBD1,TRBV24-1,TRBJ1-2,CATSGRTGFDYTF,TGTGCCACCAGTGGCCGGACAGGGTTCGACTACACCTTC
few,TRBD2,TRBV3-1,TRBJ2-1,CASSHLAGVGNEQFF,TGTGCCAGCAGCCACCTAGCGGGAGTCGGCAATGAGCAGTTCTTC
few,-,TRBV7-3,TRBJ2-5,CASSPWDGETQYF,TGTGCCAGCAGCCCCTGGGACGGAGAGACCCAGTACTTC
few,-,TRBV7-2,TRBJ1-5,CASSLYRIWGQPQHF,TGTGCCAGCAGCTTATATCGGATATGGGGTCAGCCCCAGCATTTT
-,TRBD2,TRBV4-3,TRBJ2-7,CASSPLLAAGGEQYF,TGCGCCAGCAGCCCCTTACTAGCGGCGGGGGGCGAGCAGTACTTC